What follows are 23 T cell receptor beta chains derived from one specimen sequenced in a study of T cell repertoires in cytomegalovirus infection. TCRdb recomputed calls from the reads with MiXCR, one row per CDR3 protein. The repertoire holds around 450,000 distinct CDR3 sequences, 25% to 40% seen once, with roughly an eighth in the top ten. Sequencing input: PBMCs. These receptors came from a human donor in good health (CMV status not recorded). Some clones in this sample may be carry-over from other donors' samples.

This clonotype was recorded at least ten times. The gene calls are TRBV7-2 and TRBJ2-1, with D maybe TRBD1 (7 bases). Germline V lookup: CDR1 SGHTA, CDR2 FQGNSA. This CDR3 comprises 15 residues. V dropped 3 bases and J dropped 4 bases, with 13 bases sitting between them. CDR3 DNA: TGTGCCAGCAGCTTTAGATCAGGGGGGTACAATGAGCAGTTCTTC. It yields the protein CASSFRSGGYNEQFF.

This clonotype came up many times. V is TRBV7-2 and J is TRBJ1-2; D gene ambiguous. Trimming took 5 bases from V and 3 from J, leaving 13 bases between them. Germline assignment: CDR1 SGHTA and CDR2 FQGNSA. CDR3 length: 14 residues. In DNA, the CDR3 is TGTGCCAGCAGCCCAGTCGGGTTGGACTATGGCTACACCTTC. Its translation is CASSPVGLDYGYTF.

This clonotype was detected a few times. CDR3 region: CASSARTDQPQHF. The DNA of the CDR3 is TGTGCCAGCAGCGCGAGAACCGATCAGCCCCAGCATTTT. The chain recombines TRBV7-8 with TRBJ1-5; D gene unclear. The V end was cut by 5 bases, the J end by 5 bases, with 10 bases between. Germline V gene lookup returns CDR1 SGHVS and CDR2 FQNEAQ. The CDR3 totals 13 residues. Drawing the rest from reference TRBV7-8 and TRBJ1-5, the complete variable domain is GAGVSQSPRYKVAKRGQDVALRCDPISGHVSLFWYQQALGQGPEFLTYFQNEAQLDKSGLPSDRFFAERPEGSVSTLKIQRTQQEDSAVYLCASSARTDQPQHFGDGTRLSIL.

V gene TRBV14 combines with J gene TRBJ2-1; no firm D call. This CDR3 spans 14 amino acids. The germline V gene has CDR1 SGHDN and CDR2 FVKESK. Trimming stripped 0 bases from V and 6 bases from J, with 9 bases between. Here the CDR3 DNA reads TGTGCCAGCAGCCAAGAATTCACGGGCAATGAGCAGTTCTTC. It translates to CASSQEFTGNEQFF.

This clonotype was seen repeatedly, ten times or more. The chain combines TRBV15 with TRBJ1-1; a possible D gene is TRBD1 (5 bases). The germline gives CDR1 LNHNV, CDR2 YYDKDF (reference sequence). The CDR3 loop spans 15 amino acids. The V end lost 0 bases, the J end lost 1 base, and 9 bases lay between the germline ends. The CDR3, as DNA: TGTGCCACCAGCAGAGATACAGGAAAGAACACTGAAGCTTTCTTT. This codes for CATSRDTGKNTEAFF.

This clonotype has ten or more counts. The J gene is TRBJ1-2, the V gene TRBV7-2, with 10 bases lining up with TRBD1. The V gene end was trimmed by 7 bases and the J gene end by 4 bases; junction bases not matched to a gene: 6. Germline V gene lookup returns CDR1 SGHTA and CDR2 FQGNSA. CDR3 size: 14 residues. The CDR3 here is CASNNRQGAYGYTF. As DNA, the CDR3 is TGTGCCAGCAACAACAGACAGGGGGCCTATGGCTACACCTTC.

The V gene is TRBV19, the J gene TRBJ2-7; D unresolved. CDR1 is LNHDA, CDR2 SQIVND, per germline (reference sequence). There are 12 residues in the CDR3. The ends were cut back, 5 bases at V and 6 bases at J, with 11 bases in the middle. The CDR3 bases are TGTGCCAGTAGTGGACCCAGTTTCGAGCAGTACTTC. Amino acid sequence: CASSGPSFEQYF.

This clonotype was found a few times. The chain couples TRBV11-1 to TRBJ2-7; D may be TRBD1 (5 bases). Trimming removed 0 bases at V and 7 bases at J, with 7 bases between. This CDR3 spans 12 amino acids. Per the germline V gene, CDR1 is SGHAT and CDR2 is FQDESV (reference sequence). This chain's CDR3 is CASSLAKGEQYF. The CDR3 DNA reads TGTGCCAGCAGCTTAGCCAAGGGGGAGCAGTACTTC.

The J gene is TRBJ1-3, the V gene TRBV6-6, with unresolved D. The germline V gene encodes CDR1 MNHNY and CDR2 SVGAGI (reference sequence). The CDR3 contains 14 residues. Trimming removed 2 bases from V and 2 bases from J, with 7 bases in between. CDR3 amino acids: CASSYEGAGNTIYF. The CDR3 DNA reads as TGTGCCAGCAGTTACGAGGGCGCTGGAAACACCATATATTTT.

Comments on this clonotype: A far more abundant clone sits one base away, making this likely a read error. This rearrangement joins TRBV12-3 or TRBV12-4 to TRBJ2-1; D is uncertain. This CDR3 has 11 amino acids. V lost 6 bases, J lost 5 bases, and 5 bases lay in between. CDR3 region: CASRLHNEQFF. CDR3 bases: TGTGCCAGCAGGCTCCACAATGAGCAGTTCTTC.

This clonotype was observed many times. The chain uses TRBV7-8 and TRBJ2-3, with a possible D match to TRBD2 (6 bases). The V and J ends lost 5 bases and 0 bases respectively, with 9 bases between them. CDR1 and CDR2 (germline): SGHVS, FQNEAQ. The CDR3 runs to 14 residues. CDR3 nucleotides: TGTGCCAGCAGCGTCGGGGGAAGCACAGATACGCAGTATTTT. It codes for CASSVGGSTDTQYF.

The sample holds a few counts of this clonotype. The genes are TRBV14 and TRBJ2-5; 7 bases map to TRBD2. CDR1 SGHDN and CDR2 FVKESK come from the germline V gene. The ends lost 5 bases at V and 4 bases at J; junction bases unmatched: 10. There are 15 residues in the CDR3. CDR3 sequence (DNA): TGTGCCAGCAGCTCAGACTGGGGGGGACCAGAGACCCAGTACTTC. It codes for CASSSDWGGPETQYF.

Many counts were recorded for this clonotype. V gene TRBV28 combines with J gene TRBJ1-1; 7 bases fit TRBD1. CDR3 length: 15 amino acids. Trimming took 3 bases from V and 6 from J; bases not matched to a gene: 10. Germline loops: CDR1 MDHEN, CDR2 SYDVKM. The CDR3 is CASSFAGTAGAEAFF. The DNA for the CDR3 is TGTGCCAGCAGTTTCGCCGGGACAGCTGGCGCTGAAGCTTTCTTT.

In this sample, this clonotype turned up a few times. This chain connects TRBV29-1 to TRBJ2-7; 7 bases fit TRBD1. Germline trimming cut 6 bases from V and 2 bases from J; bases unmatched to any gene: 13. The germline gives CDR1 SQVTM, CDR2 ANQGSEA. This CDR3 comprises 15 residues. The CDR3 bases are TGCAGCGTCTTTAGGACAGGCGGTCCCCCCTACGAGCAGTACTTC. Translation: CSVFRTGGPPYEQYF.

This clonotype appeared many times. The V gene is TRBV7-2, the J gene TRBJ2-1, with 15 positions matching TRBD2. Germline CDR1 is SGHTA and CDR2 is FQGNSA. This CDR3 comprises 15 residues. V lost 4 bases and J lost 12; bases outside the gene matches: 7. The CDR3 sequence: CASSSPPGLAGGQFF. For the CDR3, the DNA is TGTGCCAGCAGCTCACCCCCGGGACTAGCGGGGGGGCAGTTCTTC.

The rearrangement links TRBV5-4 to TRBJ1-3, with D unclear. Germline-derived CDR1 and CDR2 are SGHNT and YYREEE (reference sequence). V was trimmed by 4 bases and J by 8 bases, leaving 13 bases between them. This CDR3 region has 13 residues. DNA of the CDR3: TGTGCCAGCAGCACGGCGGGGATGGACACCATATATTTT. Encoded protein: CASSTAGMDTIYF.

In the case of this clonotype: A much larger clone is a single base away; this may be a read error. The rearrangement links TRBV29-1 to TRBJ2-1, with D possibly matching TRBD1 (7 bases). V was pared by 7 bases and J by 4 bases, with 26 bases between. The germline CDR1 and CDR2 sequences are SQVTM and ANQGSEA. This CDR3 is built from 17 residues. The CDR3 DNA reads TGCAGCGACGAGAGACAGGGACGCCAGGAGGGATACAATGAGCAGTTCTTC. Translation gives CSDERQGRQEGYNEQFF.

Worth noting for this clonotype: This CDR3 fails to terminate in the conserved phenylalanine or tryptophan, so it likely reflects a read error. V is TRBV18 and J is TRBJ2-1, with D possibly TRBD1 on 5 matching bases. This CDR3 is 15 amino acids long. Germline CDR1 is KGHSH and CDR2 is LQKENI. The germline V and J ends were trimmed by 2 bases and 7 bases, with 15 bases remaining between them. The CDR3 sequence: CASSPKGLKSNEQFL. DNA for the CDR3: TGTGCCAGCTCACCAAAGGGGCTAAAATCGAATGAGCAGTTCTTG.

At least ten counts were recorded for this clonotype. The chain carries TRBV19 and TRBJ2-3, with 8 bases that match TRBD1. Per germline, CDR1 LNHDA and CDR2 SQIVND (reference sequence). CDR3 length equals 14 residues. The trim removed 9 bases at V and 1 base at J, leaving 6 bases unmatched. CDR3: CASTSGQGTDTQYF. The CDR3 DNA follows: TGTGCCAGCACATCGGGACAGGGCACAGATACGCAGTATTTT.

This clonotype was seen at least ten times. The chain employs TRBV7-2 and TRBJ2-4; 10 bases line up with TRBD2. The germline gives CDR1 SGHTA, CDR2 FQGNSA. The junction had 9 bases not matched to a gene; V was cut back by 5 bases and J by 5 bases. The CDR3 is 16 residues long. The CDR3: CASSHRSGGAQNIQYF. Here the CDR3 DNA reads TGTGCCAGCAGCCACCGAAGCGGGGGGGCTCAAAACATTCAGTACTTC.

The chain has TRBV6-1 and TRBJ1-2; tentative D call: TRBD1 (5 bases). V was shortened by 3 bases and J by 4 bases, with 9 bases between the two germline ends. CDR3 length equals 13 residues. Germline values: CDR1 MNHNS, CDR2 SASEGT. This CDR3 reads CASSDGTVYGYTF. The CDR3 nucleotides are TGTGCCAGCAGTGACGGGACCGTCTATGGCTACACCTTC.

V is TRBV9 and J is TRBJ2-1, with D perhaps TRBD1 or TRBD2 (5 bases each). V was shortened by 1 base and J by 8 bases, with 16 bases between the two germline ends. The CDR3 is 15 residues long. Germline V gene lookup returns CDR1 SGDLS and CDR2 YYNGEE. CDR3 in DNA: TGTGCCAGCAGCGTATGGGGGAGAGAAGTCGATGAGCAGTTCTTC. It encodes CASSVWGREVDEQFF.

This clonotype appeared a few times. This sequence joins TRBV6-2 or TRBV6-3 and TRBJ2-1; TRBD2 matches at 11 bases. Germline CDR1 is MNHEY and CDR2 is SVGEGT. J lost 7 bases, V lost 0 bases, and 11 bases had no gene match. This CDR3 comprises 18 residues. CDR3 region: CASSYSITSGGSWNEQFF. DNA for the CDR3: TGTGCCAGCAGTTACTCCATTACTAGCGGGGGTTCTTGGAATGAGCAGTTCTTC.